Shown below are 17 T cell receptor beta chains from a single sample sequenced in a study of cytomegalovirus exposure and HLA in healthy donors. Researchers ran the PCR with 60 Vbeta and 13 Jbeta primers. The data were produced by immunoSEQ multiplex PCR, yet TCRdb's version contains in-frame clones alone and is incomplete. The data show approximately 160,000 clones, around three quarters seen once. Sequencing was done on a sample of PBMCs. These receptors were taken from a woman aged 40-49 years in good health and CMV-seronegative.

CDR3 in amino acids: CASSLTSGTGNEQFF. DNA for the CDR3: TGTGCCAGCAGCTTAACTAGCGGGACTGGGAATGAGCAGTTCTTC. The chain employs TRBV7-3 and TRBJ2-1, with 8 bases that match TRBD2. V was clipped by 0 bases and J by 7 bases; unmatched bases: 5. CDR3 size: 15 residues. Germline assignment: CDR1 SGHTA and CDR2 FQGTGA.

The chain recombines TRBV19 with TRBJ1-5, with 7 bases lining up with TRBD1. Per the germline V gene, CDR1 is LNHDA and CDR2 is SQIVND (reference sequence). With V trimmed by 6 bases and J by 4 bases, 9 bases remained unmatched. The CDR3 runs 15 residues. The CDR3 coding sequence is TGTGCCAGTAGCGTGGACAGGATGGCGAATCAGCCCCAGCATTTT. Protein: CASSVDRMANQPQHF.

The chain is built from TRBV28 and TRBJ1-2; D is unresolved. This CDR3 has 11 amino acids. Per the germline V gene, CDR1 is MDHEN and CDR2 is SYDVKM. Trimming pared 6 bases from V and 7 bases from J, leaving 9 bases between. CDR3 bases: TGTGCCAGCAGGACTCTCGTTGGCTACACCTTC. Amino acid sequence: CASRTLVGYTF.

The chain is built from TRBV9 and TRBJ2-1; D is ambiguous. Germline V gene lookup returns CDR1 SGDLS and CDR2 YYNGEE. Trimming stripped 2 bases from V and 5 bases from J, with 5 bases between. The CDR3 length is 12 residues. The CDR3 reads CASSVRNNEQFF. The DNA of the CDR3 is TGTGCCAGCAGCGTTAGAAACAATGAGCAGTTCTTC.

The gene calls are TRBV11-2 and TRBJ2-7; D remains unclear. V gave up 0 bases and J gave up 1 base, with 7 bases separating them. Germline CDR1 is SGHAT and CDR2 is FQNNGV. The CDR3 runs 14 residues. The CDR3 DNA follows: TGTGCCAGCAGCTTAGACCAGATATCCTACGAGCAGTACTTC. It yields the protein CASSLDQISYEQYF.

This chain connects TRBV7-2 to TRBJ2-3; D might be TRBD1 (5 bases). This CDR3 has 12 amino acids. Germline CDR1 SGHTA, CDR2 FQGNSA. V dropped 1 base and J dropped 9 bases, with 8 bases sitting between them. This CDR3 is CASSLEGWTQYF. The DNA for the CDR3 is TGTGCCAGCAGCTTAGAGGGGTGGACGCAGTATTTT.

The chain combines TRBV30 with TRBJ1-2; D remains ambiguous. V lost 6 bases to trimming and J lost 3 bases, with 14 bases between them. The CDR3 length is 13 residues. Germline assignment: CDR1 GTSNPN and CDR2 SVGIG (reference sequence). CDR3 residues: CACNLPRDYGYTF. The CDR3 coding sequence is TGTGCCTGCAACCTTCCTCGGGACTATGGCTACACCTTC.

This chain joins TRBV10-3 and TRBJ2-7; D is undetermined. Trimming stripped 2 bases from V and 0 bases from J, with 14 bases between. The CDR3 is 16 amino acids. Per germline, CDR1 ENHRY and CDR2 SYGVKD. CDR3: CAISEPPGSLSYEQYF. CDR3 nucleotide sequence: TGTGCCATCAGTGAGCCTCCGGGTTCTCTCTCCTACGAGCAGTACTTC.

The chain links TRBV18 to TRBJ2-3; D perhaps matches TRBD1 (6 bases). Trimming shortened V by 3 bases and J by 2 bases, and 9 bases separated the two germline ends. Germline CDR1 is KGHSH and CDR2 is LQKENI. There are 14 residues in the CDR3. DNA of the CDR3: TGTGCCAGCTCACCTGACAGGAACACAGATACGCAGTATTTT. Translating gives CASSPDRNTDTQYF. Full variable domain (rest looked up from reference TRBV18 and TRBJ2-3): NAGVMQNPRHLVRRRGQEARLRCSPMKGHSHVYWYRQLPEEGLKFMVYLQKENIIDESGMPKERFSAEFPKEGPSILRIQQVVRGDSAAYFCASSPDRNTDTQYFGPGTRLTVL.

A few counts support this clone. The chain couples TRBV14 to TRBJ2-7; 14 nucleotides line up with TRBD2. The CDR3 sequence is 17 residues long. V gave up 4 bases and J gave up 3 bases; unmatched junction bases: 8. Per the germline V gene, CDR1 is SGHDN and CDR2 is FVKESK. CDR3 sequence: CASSRLGLAGVRYEQYF. The DNA of the CDR3 is TGTGCCAGCAGCCGCCTGGGACTAGCGGGAGTCCGCTACGAGCAGTACTTC.

The chain has TRBV15 and TRBJ1-2, with 8 bases matching TRBD1. V gave up 0 bases and J gave up 5 bases; unmatched junction bases: 8. The length of the CDR3 is 16 residues. CDR1 LNHNV and CDR2 YYDKDF come from the germline V gene (reference sequence). The CDR3 coding sequence is TGTGCCACCAGCAGAGATCGCGACAGGGGCCCGTATGGCTACACCTTC. It encodes CATSRDRDRGPYGYTF.

The V call is TRBV2, the J call TRBJ2-6; D may be TRBD2 (6 bases). Between the trimmed V and J ends, which lost 6 bases and 0 bases, there was a span of 12 bases. Looked up from germline, CDR1 is SNHLY and CDR2 is FYNNEI. This CDR3 spans 16 amino acids. The CDR3 protein is CASSPGGSSGANVLTF. CDR3 bases: TGTGCCAGCAGCCCCGGGGGAAGCTCTGGGGCCAACGTCCTGACTTTC. Drawing the rest from reference TRBV2 and TRBJ2-6, the complete variable domain is EPEVTQTPSHQVTQMGQEVILRCVPISNHLYFYWYRQILGQKVEFLVSFYNNEISEKSEIFDDQFSVERPDGSNFTLKIRSTKLEDSAMYFCASSPGGSSGANVLTFGAGSRLTVL.

This chain connects TRBV19 to TRBJ2-3, with D unclear. With 2 bases removed from V and 3 bases from J, the gap between germline ends came to 6 bases. CDR1 and CDR2 from the germline V gene are LNHDA and SQIVND (reference sequence). CDR3 length: 13 amino acids. As DNA, the CDR3 is TGTGCCAGTAGTATACTGACTACAGATACGCAGTATTTT. Its protein is CASSILTTDTQYF.

V is TRBV9 and J is TRBJ1-2; maybe TRBD1 (6 bases). This CDR3 comprises 15 residues. V lost 0 bases and J lost 2, with 11 bases in between. Germline assignment: CDR1 SGDLS and CDR2 YYNGEE. The chain's CDR3 is CASSVGSQGNYGYTF. The CDR3, as DNA: TGTGCCAGCAGCGTAGGATCCCAGGGGAACTATGGCTACACCTTC.

With respect to this clone: The same CDR3 also results from other DNA sequences found in this sample. V usage is TRBV5-1 and J usage is TRBJ2-7; D not certain. Trimming removed 4 bases at V and 0 bases at J, with 11 bases between. The CDR3 consists of 14 residues. Germline values: CDR1 SGHRS, CDR2 YFSETQ. The CDR3 sequence: CASSLETSSYEQYF. The CDR3 nucleotides are TGCGCCAGCAGCCTAGAGACCAGCTCCTACGAGCAGTACTTC. Full variable domain (missing parts from reference TRBV5-1 and TRBJ2-7): KAGVTQTPRYLIKTRGQQVTLSCSPISGHRSVSWYQQTPGQGLQFLFEYFSETQRNKGNFPGRFSGRQFSNSRSEMNVSTLELGDSALYLCASSLETSSYEQYFGPGTRLTVT.

The rearrangement links TRBV19 to TRBJ2-6; D remains ambiguous. The length of the CDR3 is 13 residues. Looked up from germline, CDR1 is LNHDA and CDR2 is SQIVND (reference sequence). Trimming pared 6 bases from V and 13 bases from J, leaving 16 bases between. The chain's CDR3 is CASSLDMAMVLTF. DNA for the CDR3: TGTGCCAGTAGCCTTGACATGGCTATGGTCCTGACTTTC. Together with reference TRBV19 and TRBJ2-6, the CDR3 gives the full variable domain: DGGITQSPKYLFRKEGQNVTLSCEQNLNHDAMYWYRQDPGQGLRLIYYSQIVNDFQKGDIAEGYSVSREKKESFPLTVTSAQKNPTAFYLCASSLDMAMVLTFGAGSRLTVL.

The chain couples TRBV29-1 to TRBJ2-1; no clear D. Trimming took 4 bases from V and 0 from J, leaving 13 bases between them. This CDR3 has 15 residues. CDR1 and CDR2 from the germline V gene are SQVTM and ANQGSEA. The CDR3: CSVGLPPNSYNEQFF. The CDR3, as DNA: TGCAGCGTTGGACTCCCACCCAACTCCTACAATGAGCAGTTCTTC.